This T cell receptor beta chain came from a study of T cell repertoires in cytomegalovirus infection. Study summary: Carrying CMV and the relevant HLA type showed in public TCR beta signatures.

A single record per CDR3 protein comes from TCRdb applying MiXCR to the reads. In the table there are fewer than 200,000 distinct CDR3 sequences, 13% to 15% of which are singletons. Study-wide results and caveats: The ex vivo response showed dominance by HLA-C-restricted CMV-specific TCR beta clonotypes. Cumulated frequencies of public TCR beta families served to identify carriers of CMV plus the relevant HLA.

On this clonotype itself: Its cognate antigen is unknown. Because the CDR3 is missing its conserved closing phenylalanine or tryptophan, this is likely a read error.

CDR3 length: 17 residues. Trimming left V 0 bases short and J 0 bases short, with 15 bases between. Germline V gene lookup returns CDR1 MNHEY and CDR2 SVGAGI. This rearrangement joins TRBV6-5 to TRBJ2-7; D not certain. The clonotype comes from a human donor in good health (CMV status not recorded). Some clones in this sample may be carry-over from other donors' samples. Sequencing used PBMCs. Here the CDR3 DNA reads TGTGCCAGCAGTTACTCGTTAGTGAGGACCAGCTCCTACGAGCAGTACCTC. It specifies CASSYSLVRTSSYEQYL.